This TCR beta chain is from a study of cytomegalovirus exposure and HLA in healthy donors. Study-level results: Later, TCR association rates were found to vary by HLA locus, highest for DRB1 and lowest for HLA-C. Researchers had no immune exposure information except CMV serostatus available.

The PCR ran on 60 Vbeta and 13 Jbeta primers. The table came from immunoSEQ multiplex PCR; TCRdb's copy has only in-frame clones and leaves some out. The sample has under 200,000 clones; about four fifths are singletons. Note on this clone: Its antigen is undetermined.

This CDR3 contains 15 residues. Deletions cut 6 bases from V and 3 bases from J, with 15 bases between. Per germline, CDR1 MDHEN and CDR2 SYDVKM. Sequences were obtained from PBMCs. This clonotype was obtained from a man aged 30-40 years in good health and CMV-seronegative. The chain is built from TRBV28 and TRBJ1-5, with D maybe TRBD1 (6 bases). DNA for the CDR3: TGTGCCAGCAGCCATCAGGGGATCCCCAATCAGCCCCAGCATTTT. Translated, it gives CASSHQGIPNQPQHF.